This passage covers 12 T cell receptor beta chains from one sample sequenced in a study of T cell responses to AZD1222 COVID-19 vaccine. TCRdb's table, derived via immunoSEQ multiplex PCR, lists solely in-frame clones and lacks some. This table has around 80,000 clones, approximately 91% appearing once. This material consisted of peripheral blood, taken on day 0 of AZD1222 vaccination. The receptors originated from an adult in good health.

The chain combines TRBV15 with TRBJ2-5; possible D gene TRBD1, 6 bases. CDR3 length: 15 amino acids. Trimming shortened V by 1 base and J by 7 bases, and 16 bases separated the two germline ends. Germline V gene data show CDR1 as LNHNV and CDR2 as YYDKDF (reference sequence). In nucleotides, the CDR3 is TGTGCCACCAGCAGAGGGAGGACAGTATCCGCGACCCAGTACTTC. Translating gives CATSRGRTVSATQYF.

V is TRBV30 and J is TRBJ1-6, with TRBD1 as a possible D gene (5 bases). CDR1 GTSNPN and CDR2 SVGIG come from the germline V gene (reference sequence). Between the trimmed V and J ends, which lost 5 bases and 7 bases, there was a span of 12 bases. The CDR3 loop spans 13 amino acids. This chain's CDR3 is CAWAGTVNSPLHF. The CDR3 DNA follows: TGTGCCTGGGCCGGGACGGTGAATTCACCCCTCCACTTT.

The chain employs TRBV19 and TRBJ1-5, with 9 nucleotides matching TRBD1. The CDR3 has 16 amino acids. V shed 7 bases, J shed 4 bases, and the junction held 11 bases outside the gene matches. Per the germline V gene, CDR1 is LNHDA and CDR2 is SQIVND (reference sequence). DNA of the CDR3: TGTGCCAGTATCCCGGGACAGGGAATGGGGAATCAGCCCCAGCATTTT. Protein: CASIPGQGMGNQPQHF.

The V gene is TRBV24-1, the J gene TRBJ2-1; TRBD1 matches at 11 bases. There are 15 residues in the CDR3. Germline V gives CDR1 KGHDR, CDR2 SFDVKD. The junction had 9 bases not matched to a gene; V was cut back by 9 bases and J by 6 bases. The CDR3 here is CATSGGDRGINEQFF. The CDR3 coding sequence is TGTGCCACCTCCGGGGGGGACAGGGGGATCAATGAGCAGTTCTTC.

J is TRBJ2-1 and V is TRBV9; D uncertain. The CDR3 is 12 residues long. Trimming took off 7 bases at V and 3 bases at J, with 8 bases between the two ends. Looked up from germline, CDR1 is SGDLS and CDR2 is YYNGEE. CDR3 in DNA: TGTGCCAGCTCTGGGTTCTACAATGAGCAGTTCTTC. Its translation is CASSGFYNEQFF. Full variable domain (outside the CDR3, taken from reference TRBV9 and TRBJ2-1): DSGVTQTPKHLITATGQRVTLRCSPRSGDLSVYWYQQSLDQGLQFLIQYYNGEERAKGNILERFSAQQFPDLHSELNLSSLELGDSALYFCASSGFYNEQFFGPGTRLTVL.

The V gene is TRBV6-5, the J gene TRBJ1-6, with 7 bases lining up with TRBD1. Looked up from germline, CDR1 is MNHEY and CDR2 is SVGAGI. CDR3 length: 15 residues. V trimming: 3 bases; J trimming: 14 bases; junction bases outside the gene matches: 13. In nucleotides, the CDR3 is TGTGCCAGCAGTTATTCCGGACAGGTTCAACTAGCCCTCCACTTT. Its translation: CASSYSGQVQLALHF.

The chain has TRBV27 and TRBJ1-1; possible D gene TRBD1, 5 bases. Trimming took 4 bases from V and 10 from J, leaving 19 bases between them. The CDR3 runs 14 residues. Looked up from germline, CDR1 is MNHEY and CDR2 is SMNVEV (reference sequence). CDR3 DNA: TGTGCCAGCAGTTCCGCTGGACATACCGTGAGAGCTTTCTTT. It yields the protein CASSSAGHTVRAFF.

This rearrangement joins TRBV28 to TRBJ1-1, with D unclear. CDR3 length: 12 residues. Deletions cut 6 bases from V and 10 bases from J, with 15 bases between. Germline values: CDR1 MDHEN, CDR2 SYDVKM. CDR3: CASSSAPWGAFF. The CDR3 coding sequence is TGTGCCAGCAGCTCGGCCCCTTGGGGAGCTTTCTTT. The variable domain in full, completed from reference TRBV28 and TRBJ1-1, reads DVKVTQSSRYLVKRTGEKVFLECVQDMDHENMFWYRQDPGLGLRLIYFSYDVKMKEKGDIPEGYSVSREKKERFSLILESASTNQTSMYLCASSSAPWGAFFGQGTRLTVV.

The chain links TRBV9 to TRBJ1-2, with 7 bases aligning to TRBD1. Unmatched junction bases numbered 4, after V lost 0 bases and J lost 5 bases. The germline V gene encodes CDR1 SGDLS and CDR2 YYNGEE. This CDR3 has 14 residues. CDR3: CASSVGGGQYGYTF. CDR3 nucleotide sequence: TGTGCCAGCAGCGTAGGGGGGGGACAGTATGGCTACACCTTC.

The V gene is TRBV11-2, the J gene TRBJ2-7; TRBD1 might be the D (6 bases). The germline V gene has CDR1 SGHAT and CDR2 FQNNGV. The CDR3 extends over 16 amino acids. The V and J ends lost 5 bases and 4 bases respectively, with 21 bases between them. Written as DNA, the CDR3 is TGTGCCAGCAGCCTCAACCGGGACACGGGTACATACGAGCAGTACTTC. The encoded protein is CASSLNRDTGTYEQYF.

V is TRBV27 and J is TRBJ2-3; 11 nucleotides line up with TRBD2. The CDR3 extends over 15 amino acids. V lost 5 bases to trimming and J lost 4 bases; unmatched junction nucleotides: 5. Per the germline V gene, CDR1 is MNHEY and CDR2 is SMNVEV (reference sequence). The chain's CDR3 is CASSALGLAADTQYF. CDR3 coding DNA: TGTGCCAGCAGTGCACTGGGACTAGCGGCAGATACGCAGTATTTT.

The CDR3 here is CASSESATTDTQYF. The CDR3 DNA sequence: TGCGCCAGCAGTGAGTCGGCCACCACAGATACGCAGTATTTT. The chain recombines TRBV10-1 with TRBJ2-3; no clear D. CDR1 WNHNN and CDR2 SYGVQD come from the germline V gene (reference sequence). This CDR3 region has 14 residues. The germline V and J ends were trimmed by 0 bases and 2 bases, with 6 bases remaining between them.